The 18 T cell receptor beta chains below all came from one sample that was sequenced in a study of T cell responses to AZD1222 COVID-19 vaccine. Only in-frame clones appear in the TCRdb table, and some are missing; sequencing was by immunoSEQ multiplex PCR. The sample carries around 150,000 clones, 85% to 95% recorded once. The sequencing here drew on peripheral blood, taken on day 0 of AZD1222 vaccination. The receptors derive from an adult in good health.

The chain combines TRBV5-1 with TRBJ1-4; 7 bases are a match to TRBD1. The CDR3 is 15 residues long. J was trimmed by 5 bases and V by 0 bases; bases with no gene match: 4. Germline V gene sequence: CDR1 SGHRS, CDR2 YFSETQ. CDR3 region: CASSLVAGGNEKLFF. The CDR3, as DNA: TGCGCCAGCAGCTTGGTAGCAGGGGGGAATGAAAAACTGTTTTTT.

The chain joins TRBV4-2 to TRBJ2-5; 14 bases are shared with TRBD2. Per the germline V gene, CDR1 is LGHNA and CDR2 is YNFKEQ. V lost 1 base and J lost 3; bases outside the gene matches: 16. This CDR3 spans 21 amino acids. DNA of the CDR3: TGTGCCAGCAGCCAAGGCCGTGCTTCGCGGACTAGCGGGAGGACCGAAGAGACCCAGTACTTC. Protein product: CASSQGRASRTSGRTEETQYF.

V usage is TRBV30 and J usage is TRBJ1-1; tentatively, D is TRBD1 (5 bases). With 2 bases removed from V and 4 bases from J, the gap between germline ends came to 11 bases. CDR1 GTSNPN and CDR2 SVGIG come from the germline V gene (reference sequence). The CDR3 is made up of 13 amino acids. This chain's CDR3 is CAWSPGPATEAFF. The CDR3 DNA reads as TGTGCCTGGAGTCCAGGGCCCGCCACTGAAGCTTTCTTT.

This clone was seen once. V and J are TRBV3-1 (or the pseudogene TRBV3-2) and TRBJ1-4; D unclear. The germline gives CDR1 LGHDT, CDR2 YNNKEL (reference sequence). The length of the CDR3 is 16 residues. The V end was cut by 3 bases, the J end by 4 bases, with 15 bases between. The chain's CDR3 is CASSQGVGGSNEKLFF. CDR3 DNA sequence: TGTGCCAGCAGCCAGGGTGTCGGTGGTAGTAATGAAAAACTGTTTTTT.

The rearrangement uses TRBV5-6 and TRBJ1-1, with D unclear. Germline V lookup: CDR1 SGHDT, CDR2 YYEEEE. The CDR3 runs to 11 residues. With 0 bases removed from V and 7 bases from J, the gap between germline ends came to 4 bases. CDR3 sequence: CASSLAGEAFF. Written as DNA, the CDR3 is TGTGCCAGCAGCTTGGCCGGTGAAGCTTTCTTT.

The V call is TRBV11-3, the J call TRBJ2-7; tentative D call: TRBD2 (6 bases). The CDR3 totals 13 residues. The V end lost 5 bases, the J end lost 1 base, and 9 bases lay between the germline ends. Germline CDR1 is SGHNT and CDR2 is YENEEA. The CDR3 loop reads CASSPSASYEQYF. The CDR3 bases are TGTGCCAGCAGCCCTAGCGCGTCCTACGAGCAGTACTTC.

The V call is TRBV18, the J call TRBJ1-5; 9 bases align to TRBD1. Looked up from germline, CDR1 is KGHSH and CDR2 is LQKENI. The ends lost 5 bases at V and 1 base at J; junction bases unmatched: 3. The CDR3 length is 15 residues. CDR3 sequence (DNA): TGTGCCAGCTCAGAGGGACAGGGAAGCAATCAGCCCCAGCATTTT. It encodes CASSEGQGSNQPQHF.

The chain employs TRBV6-6 and TRBJ2-7; D tentatively reads TRBD1 or TRBD2 (6 bases each). Germline CDR1 MNHNY, CDR2 SVGAGI (reference sequence). V was pared by 7 bases and J by 7 bases, with 20 bases between. The CDR3 is 14 residues long. The CDR3 sequence is CASNGGDTLGEQYF. DNA of the CDR3: TGTGCCAGCAACGGCGGGGACACCCTGGGGGAGCAGTACTTC.

This sequence joins TRBV28 and TRBJ2-7; TRBD1 is a possible D gene (6 bases). This CDR3 has 13 amino acids. The germline CDR1 and CDR2 sequences are MDHEN and SYDVKM. Trimming pared 6 bases from V and 9 bases from J, leaving 18 bases between. The CDR3 DNA follows: TGTGCCAGCAGCCCCCTGGCTCCCAGGGGGCAGTACTTC. Amino acid sequence: CASSPLAPRGQYF.

The chain couples TRBV3-1 (or the pseudogene TRBV3-2) to TRBJ2-2; D is unresolved. With 4 bases removed from V and 1 base from J, the gap between germline ends came to 10 bases. Per germline, CDR1 LGHDT and CDR2 YNNKEL (reference sequence). The length of the CDR3 is 15 residues. CDR3 protein: CASSPSQQNTGELFF. The CDR3 coding sequence is TGTGCCAGCAGCCCTTCTCAGCAGAACACCGGGGAGCTGTTTTTT.

V is TRBV2 and J is TRBJ1-1; D is uncertain. V lost 3 bases, J lost 4 bases, and 9 bases lay in between. The germline V gene encodes CDR1 SNHLY and CDR2 FYNNEI. This CDR3 contains 13 residues. This chain's CDR3 is CASSEGEGTEAFF. The DNA for the CDR3 is TGTGCCAGCAGTGAGGGAGAGGGCACTGAAGCTTTCTTT.

V usage is TRBV2 and J usage is TRBJ1-1, with 9 positions matching TRBD1. Germline V gene data show CDR1 as SNHLY and CDR2 as FYNNEI. Unmatched junction bases numbered 1, after V lost 6 bases and J lost 5 bases. This CDR3 comprises 12 residues. CDR3 DNA sequence: TGTGCCAGCAGGACAGGGGGAACTGAAGCTTTCTTT. The encoded protein is CASRTGGTEAFF.

The V gene is TRBV6-4, the J gene TRBJ2-2; D not certain. The V end lost 2 bases, the J end lost 5 bases, and 9 bases lay between the germline ends. Germline V gene data show CDR1 as MRHNA and CDR2 as SNTAGT. The CDR3 sequence is 14 residues long. CDR3 amino acids: CASSDTVGTGELFF. The CDR3 DNA sequence: TGTGCCAGCAGTGACACTGTGGGGACCGGGGAGCTGTTTTTT.

This clone was seen more than once but under ten times. The junction departs from the called germline gene at one end, perhaps through a read error. DNA for the CDR3: TGTGCCAGCAGCCATGAGACAGGGGCAATGGTTTTT. The encoded protein is CASSHETGAMVF. The chain combines TRBV5-6 with TRBJ1-4; 8 bases fit TRBD1. Germline loops: CDR1 SGHDT, CDR2 YYEEEE. The CDR3 spans 12 residues.

The V call is TRBV5-4, the J call TRBJ2-7, with D possibly TRBD2 on 5 matching bases. The CDR3 loop spans 12 amino acids. Germline-derived CDR1 and CDR2 are SGHNT and YYREEE (reference sequence). Trimming removed 4 bases at V and 3 bases at J, with 8 bases between. CDR3 in DNA: TGTGCCAGCAGCCCAGGAGGCTACGAGCAGTACTTC. Amino acids: CASSPGGYEQYF. The whole variable domain, remainder taken from reference TRBV5-4 and TRBJ2-7, is ETGVTQSPTHLIKTRGQQVTLRCSSQSGHNTVSWYQQALGQGPQFIFQYYREEENGRGNFPPRFSGLQFPNYSSELNVNALELDDSALYLCASSPGGYEQYFGPGTRLTVT.

The V call is TRBV11-3, the J call TRBJ1-1; D is undetermined. The CDR3 sequence is 15 residues long. V was pared by 1 base and J by 1 base, with 10 bases between. CDR1 and CDR2 (germline): SGHNT, YENEEA. The CDR3 DNA follows: TGTGCCAGCAGCTTAGGTCTGGGCAAGAACACTGAAGCTTTCTTT. Amino acid sequence: CASSLGLGKNTEAFF.

The rearrangement uses TRBV9 and TRBJ2-5; 12 bases map to TRBD2. This CDR3 has 16 residues. Trimming cost V 4 bases and J 5 bases; bases outside gene matches: 9. Germline CDR1 SGDLS, CDR2 YYNGEE. The CDR3 coding sequence is TGTGCCAGCAGCCAAACGACTAGCGGGAGAGGGGAGACCCAGTACTTC. It translates to CASSQTTSGRGETQYF.

The chain uses TRBV11-2 and TRBJ1-4; D call uncertain. Between the trimmed V and J ends, which lost 4 bases and 10 bases, there was a span of 13 bases. The CDR3 consists of 13 residues. In germline, CDR1 is SGHAT, CDR2 FQNNGV. CDR3: CASSSNGGGKLFF. CDR3 bases: TGTGCCAGCAGCTCCAACGGCGGAGGAAAACTGTTTTTT.